The T cell receptor beta chain described here comes from a study of tumor T cells in aggressive B-cell lymphoma. This clone has just one count. Sequencing was performed with immunoSEQ multiplex PCR; in TCRdb, only in-frame clones are kept and a portion is missing. The sample includes about 1,200 clones, roughly 82% seen only once; the top ten take just under 15%. There are 14 residues in the CDR3. V dropped 3 bases and J dropped 6 bases, with 15 bases sitting between them. The germline V gene has CDR1 MNHGY and CDR2 SVAAGI. The receptor was derived from an adult with diffuse large B cell lymphoma. The sample taken for sequencing was tumor tissue. The chain carries TRBV6-9 and TRBJ2-7, with a possible D match to TRBD2 (7 bases). CDR3 sequence reads: CASSYSRGGGEQYF. For the CDR3, the DNA is TGTGCCAGCAGTTACTCTAGGGGAGGGGGCGAGCAGTACTTC.